What follows are 15 T cell receptor beta chains derived from one specimen sequenced in a study of read filtering for tumor transcriptome and immune sequencing. From around 440 ng of RNA, a library with molecular barcoded alpha/delta and beta/gamma adaptors was made. One entry per CDR3 protein, called by TCRdb with MiXCR from the reads. Among 50,000 or so distinct CDR3 sequences listed, roughly 19% were seen once. Sequencing was done on a sample of a population of CD138-negative cells sorted from bone marrow. These receptors were collected from a donor older than 35 with multiple myeloma.

CDR3 protein: CSVSGGRGTEAFF. DNA for the CDR3: TGCAGCGTTTCAGGGGGCCGTGGCACTGAAGCTTTCTTT. The rearrangement uses TRBV29-1 and TRBJ1-1; 8 bases align to TRBD1. From germline, CDR1 is SQVTM and CDR2 ANQGSEA. J gave up 4 bases and V 5 bases, and 6 bases lay outside the gene matches. The CDR3 is made up of 13 amino acids.

Concerning this clonotype itself: This CDR3 fails to terminate in the conserved phenylalanine or tryptophan, so it likely reflects a read error. The V gene is TRBV18, the J gene TRBJ2-1, with TRBD2 matching 12 bases. CDR1 and CDR2 (germline): KGHSH, LQKENI. CDR3 size: 16 residues. The chain's CDR3 is CASSPRTSGMNDEQFS. The CDR3 region has the DNA TGTGCCAGCTCTCCACGGACTAGCGGGATGAACGATGAGCAGTTCTCC.

The sample holds many counts of this clonotype. This chain uses TRBV10-1 with TRBJ2-2, with D uncertain. CDR1 and CDR2 (germline): WNHNN, SYGVQD (reference sequence). V gave up 2 bases and J gave up 6 bases, with 7 bases separating them. CDR3 length: 13 residues. CDR3 DNA sequence: TGCGCCAGCAGTGAGCCAAGCGCCGGGGAGCTGTTTTTT. Residues: CASSEPSAGELFF.

This clonotype has just a few counts. A read error may be the cause here, since a much bigger clone is one base away. The chain employs TRBV20-1 and TRBJ1-5, with no clear D. There are 13 residues in the CDR3. V lost 8 bases to trimming and J lost 0 bases, with 11 bases between them. Germline values: CDR1 DFQATT, CDR2 SNEGSKA (reference sequence). The CDR3 sequence is CSTTESSNQPQHF. The CDR3 DNA follows: TGCAGTACCACGGAGTCTAGCAATCAGCCCCAGCATTTT.

For this clonotype: A much bigger clone sits one base away, suggesting this may be a read error. The chain employs TRBV20-1 and TRBJ1-4; maybe TRBD1 (5 bases). From germline, CDR1 is DFQATT and CDR2 SNEGSKA (reference sequence). This CDR3 region has 13 residues. V lost 4 bases and J lost 6, with 12 bases in between. This chain's CDR3 is CSAKDSPHEKLFF. The DNA of the CDR3 is TGCAGTGCTAAAGACAGCCCGCATGAAAAACTGTTTTTT.

This clonotype was seen a handful of times. V is TRBV7-2 and J is TRBJ2-7; no reliable D call. The CDR3 totals 12 residues. Trimming pared 3 bases from V and 3 bases from J, leaving 6 bases between. Per germline, CDR1 SGHTA and CDR2 FQGNSA. CDR3: CASSFAYYEQYF. The CDR3 DNA follows: TGTGCCAGCAGCTTCGCCTACTACGAGCAGTACTTC.

A note on this clonotype: It may be a read error: a sequence one base away is much more abundant. V is TRBV29-1 and J is TRBJ2-3; D possibly corresponds to TRBD2 (6 bases). CDR3 length: 14 residues. CDR1 is SQVTM and CDR2 is ANQGSEA in the germline V gene. V was trimmed by 0 bases and J by 6 bases, leaving 13 bases between them. DNA of the CDR3: TGCAGCGTTGAAGACCGGGAGCGGGTGGATACGCAGTATTTT. This encodes CSVEDRERVDTQYF.

This clonotype was seen ten or more times. V and J are TRBV7-2 and TRBJ1-5, with unresolved D. V shed 0 bases and J shed 4 bases, with 10 bases lying between them. CDR3 size: 15 residues. Germline V gene lookup returns CDR1 SGHTA and CDR2 FQGNSA. CDR3 coding DNA: TGTGCCAGCAGCTTAGCGCTCACTTCTAATCAGCCCCAGCATTTT. Protein sequence: CASSLALTSNQPQHF.

With respect to this clonotype: Likely a read error: the CDR3 ends without its conserved phenylalanine or tryptophan. DNA of the CDR3: TGTGCCAGCTCAGTGGGACAATTTAATGAGCAGTTCCTC. Protein sequence: CASSVGQFNEQFL. The chain couples TRBV18 to TRBJ2-1, with a tentative D call TRBD1 (6 bases). This CDR3 is built from 13 residues. Germline lookup yields CDR1 KGHSH and CDR2 LQKENI. V dropped 5 bases and J dropped 7 bases, with 12 bases sitting between them.

This clonotype was detected many times. The rearrangement links TRBV7-3 to TRBJ2-1; the D gene is possibly TRBD1 (6 bases). This CDR3 has 18 amino acids. Trimming stripped 5 bases from V and 7 bases from J, with 27 bases between. CDR1 is SGHTA, CDR2 FQGTGA, per germline. CDR3 residues: CASSKRQVDWSDSNEQFF. CDR3 in DNA: TGTGCCAGCAGCAAACGACAGGTCGATTGGTCGGATTCGAATGAGCAGTTCTTC. The whole variable domain, filled in from reference TRBV7-3 and TRBJ2-1, reads GAGVSQTPSNKVTEKGKYVELRCDPISGHTALYWYRQSLGQGPEFLIYFQGTGAADDSGLPNDRFFAVRPEGSVSTLKIQRTERGDSAVYLCASSKRQVDWSDSNEQFFGPGTRLTVL.

About this clonotype itself: With a far larger clone one base away, a read error is the likely cause. V gene TRBV7-6 combines with J gene TRBJ2-3; D gene ambiguous. V dropped 1 base and J dropped 0 bases, with 23 bases sitting between them. The germline V gene has CDR1 SGHVS and CDR2 FNYEAQ. The CDR3 has 20 residues. CDR3 nucleotide sequence: TGTGCCAGCAGCTTAGGAGGATTGGGCCTGACTGCCCACAGCACAGATACGCAGTATTTT. Amino acid sequence: CASSLGGLGLTAHSTDTQYF.

In this sample, this clonotype turned up many times. The chain couples TRBV7-9 to TRBJ2-3; D uncertain. Germline assignment: CDR1 SEHNR and CDR2 FQNEAQ (reference sequence). Trimming left V 5 bases short and J 2 bases short, with 14 bases between. The CDR3 is 15 amino acids. The CDR3 loop reads CASSPYIKDTDTQYF. CDR3 DNA: TGTGCCAGCAGCCCCTATATTAAGGACACAGATACGCAGTATTTT. The variable domain in full, with the rest retrieved from reference TRBV7-9 and TRBJ2-3, is DTGVSQNPRHKITKRGQNVTFRCDPISEHNRLYWYRQTLGQGPEFLTYFQNEAQLEKSRLLSDRFSAERPKGSFSTLEIQRTEQGDSAMYLCASSPYIKDTDTQYFGPGTRLTVL.

The table lists this clonotype with many counts. The chain joins TRBV7-2 to TRBJ1-4, with D perhaps matching TRBD1 (5 bases). Germline V CDR1 and CDR2: SGHTA, FQGNSA. The CDR3 totals 15 residues. V was clipped by 5 bases and J by 2 bases, with 12 bases between them. The CDR3 protein is CASSLVGATNEKLFF. The CDR3, as DNA: TGTGCCAGCAGCCTCGTAGGGGCGACTAATGAAAAACTGTTTTTT.

Many counts were recorded for this clonotype. This sequence joins TRBV20-1 and TRBJ1-1, with a tentative D call TRBD1 (5 bases). Trimming pared 3 bases from V and 1 base from J, leaving 12 bases between. The CDR3 runs 14 residues. Germline CDR1 DFQATT, CDR2 SNEGSKA (reference sequence). The chain's CDR3 is CSASPGTGNTEAFF. CDR3 bases: TGCAGTGCTAGTCCCGGGACGGGGAACACTGAAGCTTTCTTT.

This clonotype was seen repeatedly, ten times or more. The CDR3 sequence is CASSQDWGGGYEQYF. CDR3 bases: TGTGCCAGCAGCCAAGACTGGGGGGGCGGATACGAGCAGTACTTC. This chain uses TRBV3-1 with TRBJ2-7, with D tentatively TRBD2 (7 bases). The CDR3 has 15 residues. V was shortened by 0 bases and J by 4 bases, with 13 bases between the two germline ends. Looked up from germline, CDR1 is LGHDT and CDR2 is YNNKEL (reference sequence).